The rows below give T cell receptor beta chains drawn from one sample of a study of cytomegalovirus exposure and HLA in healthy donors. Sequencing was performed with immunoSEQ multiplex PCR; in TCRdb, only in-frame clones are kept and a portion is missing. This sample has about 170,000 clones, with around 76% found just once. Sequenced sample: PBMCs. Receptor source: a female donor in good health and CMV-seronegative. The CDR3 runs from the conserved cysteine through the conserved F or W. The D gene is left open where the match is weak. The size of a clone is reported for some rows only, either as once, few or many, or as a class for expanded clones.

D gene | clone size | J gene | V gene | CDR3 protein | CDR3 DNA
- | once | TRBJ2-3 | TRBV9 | CASSVDHSSTDTQYF | TGTGCCAGCAGCGTAGATCACAGCAGCACAGATACGCAGTATTTT
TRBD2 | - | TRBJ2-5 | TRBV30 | CAWSVLAGGRETQYF | TGTGCCTGGAGTGTTTTAGCGGGAGGTCGAGAGACCCAGTACTTC
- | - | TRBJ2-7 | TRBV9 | CASSVVWTGSPYEQYF | TGTGCCAGCAGCGTAGTGTGGACGGGATCCCCCTACGAGCAGTACTTC
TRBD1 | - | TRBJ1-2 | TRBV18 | CASSPWTGEGYGYTF | TGTGCCAGCTCACCTTGGACAGGGGAAGGGTATGGCTACACCTTC
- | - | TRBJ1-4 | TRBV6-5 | CASSKREDEKLFF | TGTGCCAGCAGTAAGCGGGAAGATGAAAAACTGTTTTTT
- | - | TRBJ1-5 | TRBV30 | CAWSVEGQPQHF | TGTGCCTGGAGTGTTGAGGGTCAGCCCCAGCATTTT
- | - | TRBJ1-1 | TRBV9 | CASSVDSGFTEAFF | TGTGCCAGCAGCGTCGATTCAGGGTTCACTGAAGCTTTCTTT
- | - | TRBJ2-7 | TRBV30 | CAWSPRGHEQYF | TGTGCCTGGAGTCCCAGGGGCCACGAGCAGTACTTC
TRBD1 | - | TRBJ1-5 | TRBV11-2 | CASSFTGGAGQPQHF | TGTGCCAGCAGCTTCACAGGGGGCGCAGGACAGCCCCAGCATTTT
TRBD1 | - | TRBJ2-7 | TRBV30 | CAWNLDRGPHEQYF | TGTGCCTGGAACTTGGACAGGGGTCCCCACGAGCAGTACTTC
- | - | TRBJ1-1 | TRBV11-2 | CASSYYTEAFF | TGTGCCAGCAGCTACTACACTGAAGCTTTCTTT
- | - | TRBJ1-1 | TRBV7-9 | CASSLAAGRGTEAFF | TGTGCCAGCAGCTTAGCGGCGGGGCGGGGTACTGAAGCTTTCTTT
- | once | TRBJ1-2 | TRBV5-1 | CASKVDSLPNYGYTF | TGCGCCAGCAAAGTGGACAGTCTCCCTAACTATGGCTACACCTTC
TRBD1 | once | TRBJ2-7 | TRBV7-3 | CASSLRDRLSEQYF | TGTGCCAGCAGCCTCCGGGACAGGCTCTCCGAGCAGTACTTC
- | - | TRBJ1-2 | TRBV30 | CAWPGGNYGYTF | TGTGCCTGGCCGGGGGGCAACTATGGCTACACCTTC
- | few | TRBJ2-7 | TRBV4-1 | CASSPGLRGTDEQYF | TGCGCCAGCAGCCCCGGACTGAGAGGGACTGACGAGCAGTACTTC
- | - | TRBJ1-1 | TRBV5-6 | CASSLRQSEAFF | TGTGCCAGCAGCCTTCGACAGAGTGAAGCTTTCTTT
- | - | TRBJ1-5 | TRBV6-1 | CASSEWGGSNQPQHF | TGTGCCAGCAGCGAATGGGGCGGTAGCAATCAGCCCCAGCATTTT
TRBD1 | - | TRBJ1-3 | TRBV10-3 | CAISETGTGNTIYF | TGTGCCATCAGCGAGACAGGGACCGGAAACACCATATATTTT
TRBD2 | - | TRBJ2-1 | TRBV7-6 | CASSPGGGGAYNEQFF | TGTGCCAGCAGCCCAGGAGGCGGGGGGGCTTACAATGAGCAGTTCTTC
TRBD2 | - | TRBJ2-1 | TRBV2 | CASSRTSGSMGEQFF | TGTGCCAGCAGTAGGACTAGCGGGAGCATGGGTGAGCAGTTCTTC
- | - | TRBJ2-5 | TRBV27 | CASSFEYQETQYF | TGTGCCAGCAGTTTTGAGTACCAAGAGACCCAGTACTTC